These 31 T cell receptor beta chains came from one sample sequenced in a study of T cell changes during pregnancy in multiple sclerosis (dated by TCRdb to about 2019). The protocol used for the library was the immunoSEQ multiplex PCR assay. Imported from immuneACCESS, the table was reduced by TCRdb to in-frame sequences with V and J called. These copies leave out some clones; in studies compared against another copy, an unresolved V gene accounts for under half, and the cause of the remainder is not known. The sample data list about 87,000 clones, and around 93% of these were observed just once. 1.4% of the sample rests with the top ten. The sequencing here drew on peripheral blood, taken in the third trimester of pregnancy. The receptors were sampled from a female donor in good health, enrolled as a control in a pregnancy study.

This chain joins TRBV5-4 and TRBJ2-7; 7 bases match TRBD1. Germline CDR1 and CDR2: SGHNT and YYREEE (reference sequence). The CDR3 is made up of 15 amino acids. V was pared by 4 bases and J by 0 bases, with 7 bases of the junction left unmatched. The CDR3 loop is CASSNPTGSSYEQYF. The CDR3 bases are TGTGCCAGCAGCAACCCGACAGGGAGCTCCTACGAGCAGTACTTC.

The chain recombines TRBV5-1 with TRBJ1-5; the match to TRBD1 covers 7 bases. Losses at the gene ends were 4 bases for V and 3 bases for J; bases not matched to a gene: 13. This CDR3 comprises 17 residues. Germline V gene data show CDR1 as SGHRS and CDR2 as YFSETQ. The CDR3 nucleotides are TGCGCCAGCAGCCTAACCTACAGGGGCGCGAACAATCAGCCCCAGCATTTT. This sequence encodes CASSLTYRGANNQPQHF.

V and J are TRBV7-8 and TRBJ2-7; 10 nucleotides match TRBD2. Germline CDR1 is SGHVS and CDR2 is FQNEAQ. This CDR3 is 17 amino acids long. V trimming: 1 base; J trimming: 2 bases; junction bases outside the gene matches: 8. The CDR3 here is CASSLGPSLAGAYEQYF. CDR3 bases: TGTGCCAGCAGCTTAGGCCCATCGCTAGCGGGAGCCTACGAGCAGTACTTC.

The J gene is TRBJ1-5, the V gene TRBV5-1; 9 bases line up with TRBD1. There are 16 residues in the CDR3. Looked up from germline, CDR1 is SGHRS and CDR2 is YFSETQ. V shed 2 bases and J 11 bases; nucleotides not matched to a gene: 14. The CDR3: CASSLTGTGTLPAQHF. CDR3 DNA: TGCGCCAGCAGCTTAACCGGGACAGGGACCCTCCCGGCCCAGCATTTT. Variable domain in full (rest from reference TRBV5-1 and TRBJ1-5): KAGVTQTPRYLIKTRGQQVTLSCSPISGHRSVSWYQQTPGQGLQFLFEYFSETQRNKGNFPGRFSGRQFSNSRSEMNVSTLELGDSALYLCASSLTGTGTLPAQHFGDGTRLSIL.

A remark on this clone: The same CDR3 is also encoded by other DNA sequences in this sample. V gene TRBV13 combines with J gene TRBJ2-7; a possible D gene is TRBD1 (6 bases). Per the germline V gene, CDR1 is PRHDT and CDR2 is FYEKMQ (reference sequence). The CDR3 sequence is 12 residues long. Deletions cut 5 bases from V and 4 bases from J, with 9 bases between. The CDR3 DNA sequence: TGTGCCAGCAGCCCTAGGGGGTACGAGCAGTACTTC. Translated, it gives CASSPRGYEQYF.

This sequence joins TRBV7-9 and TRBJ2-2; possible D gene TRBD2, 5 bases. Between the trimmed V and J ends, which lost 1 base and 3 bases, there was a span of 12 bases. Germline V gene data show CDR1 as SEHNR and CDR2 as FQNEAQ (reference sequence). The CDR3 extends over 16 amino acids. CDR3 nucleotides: TGTGCCAGCAGCTTAGGGCCTAGCCATGACACCGGGGAGCTGTTTTTT. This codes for CASSLGPSHDTGELFF.

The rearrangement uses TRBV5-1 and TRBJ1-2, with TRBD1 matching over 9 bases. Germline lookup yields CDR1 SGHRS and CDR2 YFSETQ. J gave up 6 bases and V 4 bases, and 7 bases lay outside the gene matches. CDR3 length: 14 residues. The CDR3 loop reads CASSTTTGGDGYTF. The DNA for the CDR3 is TGCGCCAGCAGCACCACCACAGGGGGCGATGGCTACACCTTC.

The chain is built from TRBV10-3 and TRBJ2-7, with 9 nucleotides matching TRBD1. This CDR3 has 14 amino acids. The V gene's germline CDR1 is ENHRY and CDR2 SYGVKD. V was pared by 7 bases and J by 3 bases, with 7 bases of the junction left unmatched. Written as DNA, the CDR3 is TGTGCCATCAAAAATGGGGGACAGGGCTACGAGCAGTACTTC. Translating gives CAIKNGGQGYEQYF.

CDR3 sequence (DNA): TGTGCCAGCAGCTTAGGATCGGACAGTTTGGGGGAGACCCAGTACTTC. It specifies CASSLGSDSLGETQYF. The gene calls are TRBV13 and TRBJ2-5; a weak D match, TRBD1 (6 bases). Per germline, CDR1 PRHDT and CDR2 FYEKMQ (reference sequence). V lost 0 bases and J 5 bases, leaving 16 bases between the germline ends. The CDR3 has 16 residues.

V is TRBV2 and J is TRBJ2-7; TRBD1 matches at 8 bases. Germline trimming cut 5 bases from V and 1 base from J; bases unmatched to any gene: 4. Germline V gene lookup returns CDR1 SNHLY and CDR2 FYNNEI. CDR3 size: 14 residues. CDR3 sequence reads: CASSYDRGSYEQYF. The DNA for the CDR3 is TGTGCCAGCAGTTACGACAGGGGTTCCTACGAGCAGTACTTC.

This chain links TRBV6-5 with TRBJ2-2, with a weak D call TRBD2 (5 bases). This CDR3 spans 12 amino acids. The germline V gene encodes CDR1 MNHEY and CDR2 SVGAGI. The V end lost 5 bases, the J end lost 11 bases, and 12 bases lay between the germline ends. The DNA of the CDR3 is TGTGCCAGCAGTCTGGACTCCTTAGAGCTGTTTTTT. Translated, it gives CASSLDSLELFF.

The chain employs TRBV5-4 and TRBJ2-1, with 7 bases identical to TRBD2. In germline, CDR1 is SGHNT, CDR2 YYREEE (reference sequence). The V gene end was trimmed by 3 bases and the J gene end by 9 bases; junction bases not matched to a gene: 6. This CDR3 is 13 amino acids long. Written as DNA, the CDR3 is TGTGCCAGCAGCTGGACTAGTTCAGCTGAGCAGTTCTTC. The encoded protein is CASSWTSSAEQFF. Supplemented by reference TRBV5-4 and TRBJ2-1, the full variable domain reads ETGVTQSPTHLIKTRGQQVTLRCSSQSGHNTVSWYQQALGQGPQFIFQYYREEENGRGNFPPRFSGLQFPNYSSELNVNALELDDSALYLCASSWTSSAEQFFGPGTRLTVL.

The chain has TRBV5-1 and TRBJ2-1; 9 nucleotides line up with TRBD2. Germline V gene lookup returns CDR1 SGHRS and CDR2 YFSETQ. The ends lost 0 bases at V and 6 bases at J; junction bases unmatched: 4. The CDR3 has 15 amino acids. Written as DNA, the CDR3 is TGCGCCAGCAGCTTGGGAGTGACTAGCGGCAATGAGCAGTTCTTC. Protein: CASSLGVTSGNEQFF.

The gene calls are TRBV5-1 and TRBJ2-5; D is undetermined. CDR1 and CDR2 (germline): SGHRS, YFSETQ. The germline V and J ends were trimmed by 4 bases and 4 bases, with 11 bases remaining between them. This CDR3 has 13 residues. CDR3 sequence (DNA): TGCGCCAGCAGCCTCCATACTGGAGAGACCCAGTACTTC. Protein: CASSLHTGETQYF.

CDR3 nucleotides: TGCGCCAGCAGCCCTAGACAGTACTCCTACGAGCAGTACTTC. Its translation: CASSPRQYSYEQYF. V and J are TRBV4-1 and TRBJ2-7, with D perhaps TRBD1 (5 bases). The CDR3 is made up of 14 amino acids. The V end lost 4 bases, the J end lost 0 bases, and 10 bases lay between the germline ends. CDR1 MGHRA and CDR2 YSYEKL come from the germline V gene.

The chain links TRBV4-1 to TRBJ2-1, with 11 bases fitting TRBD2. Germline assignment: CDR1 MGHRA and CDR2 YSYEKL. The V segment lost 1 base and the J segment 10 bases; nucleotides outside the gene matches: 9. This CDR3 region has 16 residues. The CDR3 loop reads CASSQVGSGRATEQFF. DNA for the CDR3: TGCGCCAGCAGCCAAGTAGGTAGCGGGAGGGCTACCGAGCAGTTCTTC.

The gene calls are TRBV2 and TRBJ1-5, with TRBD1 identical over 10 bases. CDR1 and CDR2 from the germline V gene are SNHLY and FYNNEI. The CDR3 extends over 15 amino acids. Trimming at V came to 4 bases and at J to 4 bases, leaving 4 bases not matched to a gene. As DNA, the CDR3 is TGTGCCAGCAGTGGGACAGGGGGTAAAAATCAGCCCCAGCATTTT. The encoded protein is CASSGTGGKNQPQHF.

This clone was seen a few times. In DNA form, the CDR3 reads TGTGCCAGCGAGCTAGCGTTATACAATGAGCAGTTCTTC. This encodes CASELALYNEQFF. This rearrangement joins TRBV7-9 to TRBJ2-1; D might be TRBD2 (6 bases). The germline CDR1 and CDR2 sequences are SEHNR and FQNEAQ (reference sequence). The CDR3 contains 13 residues. Trimming stripped 8 bases from V and 4 bases from J, with 12 bases between.

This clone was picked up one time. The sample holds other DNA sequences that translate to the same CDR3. CDR3 region: CASSSTGDYGYTF. The CDR3 DNA is TGCGCCAGCAGCTCGACAGGGGACTATGGCTACACCTTC. V gene TRBV5-1 combines with J gene TRBJ1-2; TRBD1 matches 8 bases. The V gene's germline CDR1 is SGHRS and CDR2 YFSETQ. With V trimmed by 3 bases and J by 3 bases, 1 base remained unmatched. The CDR3 has 13 amino acids. The entire variable domain, with the rest obtained from reference TRBV5-1 and TRBJ1-2, is as follows: KAGVTQTPRYLIKTRGQQVTLSCSPISGHRSVSWYQQTPGQGLQFLFEYFSETQRNKGNFPGRFSGRQFSNSRSEMNVSTLELGDSALYLCASSSTGDYGYTFGSGTRLTVV.

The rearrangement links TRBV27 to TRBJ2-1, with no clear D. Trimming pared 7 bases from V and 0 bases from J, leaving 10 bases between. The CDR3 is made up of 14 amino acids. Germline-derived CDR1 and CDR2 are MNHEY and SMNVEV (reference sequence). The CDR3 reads CASKRSRSYNEQFF. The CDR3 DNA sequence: TGTGCCAGCAAAAGGAGCCGCTCCTACAATGAGCAGTTCTTC.

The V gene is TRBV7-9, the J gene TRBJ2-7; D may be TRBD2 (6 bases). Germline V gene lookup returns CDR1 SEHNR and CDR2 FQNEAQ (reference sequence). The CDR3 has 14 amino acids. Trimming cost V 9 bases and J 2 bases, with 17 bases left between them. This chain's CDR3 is CASSGLRGAYEQYF. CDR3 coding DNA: TGTGCCAGTTCGGGACTGCGTGGGGCCTACGAGCAGTACTTC.

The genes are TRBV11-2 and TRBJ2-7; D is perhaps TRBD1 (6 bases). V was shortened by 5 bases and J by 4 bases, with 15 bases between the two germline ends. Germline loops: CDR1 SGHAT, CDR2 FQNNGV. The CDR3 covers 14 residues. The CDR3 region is CASSAIGTPYEQYF. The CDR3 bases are TGTGCCAGCAGCGCAATCGGGACACCTTACGAGCAGTACTTC.

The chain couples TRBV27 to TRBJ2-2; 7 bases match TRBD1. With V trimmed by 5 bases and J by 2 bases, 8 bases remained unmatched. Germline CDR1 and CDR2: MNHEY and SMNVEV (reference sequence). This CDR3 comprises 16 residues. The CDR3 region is CASSPLDRVNTGELFF. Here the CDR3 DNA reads TGTGCCAGCAGTCCGCTAGACAGGGTCAACACCGGGGAGCTGTTTTTT.

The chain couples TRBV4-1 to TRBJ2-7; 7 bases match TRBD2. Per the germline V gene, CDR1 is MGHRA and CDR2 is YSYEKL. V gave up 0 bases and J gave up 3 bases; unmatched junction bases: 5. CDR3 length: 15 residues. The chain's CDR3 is CASSQEVGGVYEQYF. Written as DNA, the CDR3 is TGCGCCAGCAGCCAAGAAGTTGGGGGGGTCTACGAGCAGTACTTC.

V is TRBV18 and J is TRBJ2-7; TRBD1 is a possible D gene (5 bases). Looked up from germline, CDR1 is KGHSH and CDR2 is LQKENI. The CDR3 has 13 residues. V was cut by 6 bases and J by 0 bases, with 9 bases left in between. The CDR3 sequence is CASSPDSSYEQYF. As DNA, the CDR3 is TGTGCCAGCTCCCCCGACAGCTCCTACGAGCAGTACTTC. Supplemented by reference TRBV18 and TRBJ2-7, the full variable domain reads NAGVMQNPRHLVRRRGQEARLRCSPMKGHSHVYWYRQLPEEGLKFMVYLQKENIIDESGMPKERFSAEFPKEGPSILRIQQVVRGDSAAYFCASSPDSSYEQYFGPGTRLTVT.

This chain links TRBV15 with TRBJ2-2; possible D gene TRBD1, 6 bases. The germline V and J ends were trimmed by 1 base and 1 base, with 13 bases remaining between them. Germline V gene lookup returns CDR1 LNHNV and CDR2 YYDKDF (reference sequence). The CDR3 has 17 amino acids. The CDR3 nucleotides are TGTGCCACCAGCAGAGTGGTGGGACATCAGAACACCGGGGAGCTGTTTTTT. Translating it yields CATSRVVGHQNTGELFF. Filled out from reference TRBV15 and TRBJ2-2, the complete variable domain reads DAMVIQNPRYQVTQFGKPVTLSCSQTLNHNVMYWYQQKSSQAPKLLFHYYDKDFNNEADTPDNFQSRRPNTSFCFLDIRSPGLGDTAMYLCATSRVVGHQNTGELFFGEGSRLTVL.

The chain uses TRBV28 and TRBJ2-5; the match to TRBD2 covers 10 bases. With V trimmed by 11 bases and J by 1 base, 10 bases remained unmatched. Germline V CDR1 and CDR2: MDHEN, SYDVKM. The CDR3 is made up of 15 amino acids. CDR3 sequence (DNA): TGTGCCCATGGGCTAGCGGGGGCCCTCCAAGAGACCCAGTACTTC. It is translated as CAHGLAGALQETQYF.

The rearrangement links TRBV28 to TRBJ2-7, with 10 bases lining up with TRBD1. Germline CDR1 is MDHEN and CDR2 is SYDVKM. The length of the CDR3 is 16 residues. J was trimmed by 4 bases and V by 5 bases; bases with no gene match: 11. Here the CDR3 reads CASSRRQGALTYEQYF. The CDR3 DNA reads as TGTGCCAGCAGTCGACGACAGGGGGCCCTAACGTACGAGCAGTACTTC.

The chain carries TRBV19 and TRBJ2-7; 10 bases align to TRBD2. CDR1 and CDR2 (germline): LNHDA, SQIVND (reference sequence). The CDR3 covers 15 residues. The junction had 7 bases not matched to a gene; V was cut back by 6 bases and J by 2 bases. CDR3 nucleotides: TGTGCCAGTAGCGAAACTAGCGGGGAGACCTACGAGCAGTACTTC. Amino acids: CASSETSGETYEQYF.

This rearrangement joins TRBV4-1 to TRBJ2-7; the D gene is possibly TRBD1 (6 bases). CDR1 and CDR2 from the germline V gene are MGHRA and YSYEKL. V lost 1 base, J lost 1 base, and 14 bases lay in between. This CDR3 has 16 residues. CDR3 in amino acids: CASSQGTGTPSYEQYF. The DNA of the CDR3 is TGCGCCAGCAGCCAAGGTACGGGGACACCATCCTACGAGCAGTACTTC.

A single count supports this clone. The CDR3 loop reads CASSYRVNGGNTIYF. Written as DNA, the CDR3 is TGTGCCAGCAGTTACAGGGTAAATGGTGGAAACACCATATATTTT. V and J are TRBV28 and TRBJ1-3, with D possibly TRBD1 on 6 matching bases. The V gene lost 4 bases and the J gene lost 3 bases, with 13 bases spanning the gap. CDR3 length equals 15 residues. In germline, CDR1 is MDHEN, CDR2 SYDVKM.